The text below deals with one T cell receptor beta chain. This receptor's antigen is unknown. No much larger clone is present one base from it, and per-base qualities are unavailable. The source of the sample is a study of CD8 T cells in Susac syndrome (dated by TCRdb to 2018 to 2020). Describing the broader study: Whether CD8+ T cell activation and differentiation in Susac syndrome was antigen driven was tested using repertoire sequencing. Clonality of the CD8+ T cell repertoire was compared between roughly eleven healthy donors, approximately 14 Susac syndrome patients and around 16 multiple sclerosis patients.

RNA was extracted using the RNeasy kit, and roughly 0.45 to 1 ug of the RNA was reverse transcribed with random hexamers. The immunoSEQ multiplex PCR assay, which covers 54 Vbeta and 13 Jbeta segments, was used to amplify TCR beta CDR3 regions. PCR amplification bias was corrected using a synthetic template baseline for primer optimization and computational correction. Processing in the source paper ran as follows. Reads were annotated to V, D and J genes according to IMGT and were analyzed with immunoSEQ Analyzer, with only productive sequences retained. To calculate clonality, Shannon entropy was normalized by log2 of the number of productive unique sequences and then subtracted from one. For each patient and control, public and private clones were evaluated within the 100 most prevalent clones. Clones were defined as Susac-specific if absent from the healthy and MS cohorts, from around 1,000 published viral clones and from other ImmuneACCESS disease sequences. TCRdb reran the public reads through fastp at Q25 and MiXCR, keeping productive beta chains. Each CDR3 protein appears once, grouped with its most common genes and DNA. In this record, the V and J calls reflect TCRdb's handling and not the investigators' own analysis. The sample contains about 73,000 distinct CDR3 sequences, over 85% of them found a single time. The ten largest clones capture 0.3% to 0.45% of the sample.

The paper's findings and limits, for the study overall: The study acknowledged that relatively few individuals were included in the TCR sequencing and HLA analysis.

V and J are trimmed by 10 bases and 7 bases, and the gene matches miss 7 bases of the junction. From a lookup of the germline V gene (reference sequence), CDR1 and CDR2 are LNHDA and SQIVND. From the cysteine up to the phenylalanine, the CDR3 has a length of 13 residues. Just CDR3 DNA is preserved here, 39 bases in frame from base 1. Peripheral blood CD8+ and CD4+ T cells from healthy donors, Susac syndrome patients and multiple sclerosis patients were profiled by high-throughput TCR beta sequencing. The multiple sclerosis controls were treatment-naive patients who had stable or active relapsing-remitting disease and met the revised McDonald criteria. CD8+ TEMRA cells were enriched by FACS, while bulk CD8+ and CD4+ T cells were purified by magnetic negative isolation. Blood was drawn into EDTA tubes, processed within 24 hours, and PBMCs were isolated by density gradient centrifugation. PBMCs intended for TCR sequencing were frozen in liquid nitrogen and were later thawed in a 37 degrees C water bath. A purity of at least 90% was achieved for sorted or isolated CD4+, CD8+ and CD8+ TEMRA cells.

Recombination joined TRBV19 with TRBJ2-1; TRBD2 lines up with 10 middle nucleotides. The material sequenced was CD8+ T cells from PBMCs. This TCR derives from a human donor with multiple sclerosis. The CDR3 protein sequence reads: CATESGGANEQFF. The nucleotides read TGTGCCACAGAGAGCGGGGGGGCGAATGAGCAGTTCTTC.